This entry lists 18 T cell receptor beta chains sequenced from one sample in a study of blood T cell repertoires in COVID-19. Sequenced by immunoSEQ multiplex PCR; TCRdb stores in-frame clones only, minus some. The sample gives 140,000 or so clones, around 90% of which show up once; around 1.6% is in the top ten. The sequenced sample consisted of peripheral blood. Source of these receptors: a human donor in a cohort sampled during active COVID-19.

V gene TRBV5-4 combines with J gene TRBJ1-6; 7 bases map to TRBD1. The CDR3 contains 16 residues. V shed 3 bases, J shed 12 bases, and the junction held 15 bases outside the gene matches. From germline, CDR1 is SGHNT and CDR2 YYREEE (reference sequence). This CDR3 is CASSSGGPGTAGPLHF. DNA of the CDR3: TGTGCCAGCAGCTCAGGGGGTCCCGGGACAGCAGGACCCCTCCACTTT.

The chain carries TRBV6-5 and TRBJ1-1, with D possibly being TRBD1 (6 bases). The CDR3 runs to 15 residues. From germline, CDR1 is MNHEY and CDR2 SVGAGI. V was trimmed by 0 bases and J by 4 bases, leaving 12 bases between them. DNA for the CDR3: TGTGCCAGCAGTTACTCAGGTTCCAGGGGCACTGAAGCTTTCTTT. This codes for CASSYSGSRGTEAFF.

This rearrangement joins TRBV9 to TRBJ2-5; 8 positions agree with TRBD1. Trimming at V came to 3 bases and at J to 4 bases, leaving 11 bases not matched to a gene. The CDR3 sequence is 16 residues long. Germline V CDR1 and CDR2: SGDLS, YYNGEE. CDR3 region: CASSAAGGEMGETQYF. The CDR3 DNA follows: TGTGCCAGCAGCGCCGCAGGGGGCGAAATGGGAGAGACCCAGTACTTC.

Turning to this clone: Different DNA sequences within this sample yield the same CDR3. The chain joins TRBV6-5 to TRBJ2-1, with D uncertain. The V end was cut by 2 bases, the J end by 8 bases, with 7 bases between. Germline CDR1 and CDR2: MNHEY and SVGAGI. This CDR3 region has 12 residues. The CDR3 bases are TGTGCCAGCAGTTACAGGAGCGATGAGCAGTTCTTC. It codes for CASSYRSDEQFF.

V is TRBV6-6 and J is TRBJ2-2, with D maybe TRBD2 (7 bases). From germline, CDR1 is MNHNY and CDR2 SVGAGI (reference sequence). CDR3 length: 14 residues. V was cut by 2 bases and J by 7 bases, with 11 bases left in between. CDR3: CASSYRGASGELFF. The CDR3 DNA reads TGTGCCAGCAGTTACCGGGGGGCTAGCGGGGAGCTGTTTTTT.

This clone was detected only once. CDR3 DNA: TGTGCCAGTAGTAGACAAACGAACACCGGGGAGCTGTTTTTT. Its protein product is CASSRQTNTGELFF. V gene TRBV19 combines with J gene TRBJ2-2; no reliable D call. The CDR3 has 14 residues. Per the germline V gene, CDR1 is LNHDA and CDR2 is SQIVND (reference sequence). Trimming left V 4 bases short and J 0 bases short, with 6 bases between.

The rearrangement uses TRBV5-6 and TRBJ1-4; maybe TRBD1 (6 bases). Trimming left V 0 bases short and J 7 bases short, with 13 bases between. This CDR3 spans 15 amino acids. Looked up from germline, CDR1 is SGHDT and CDR2 is YYEEEE. As DNA, the CDR3 is TGTGCCAGCAGCTTGGAGGACAGAAATCCTGAAAAACTGTTTTTT. This gives the protein CASSLEDRNPEKLFF.

The chain has TRBV18 and TRBJ1-1, with D unresolved. Germline V gene lookup returns CDR1 KGHSH and CDR2 LQKENI. This CDR3 spans 14 amino acids. Trimming left V 3 bases short and J 4 bases short, with 12 bases between. The CDR3 bases are TGTGCCAGCTCACCCCGGGGAGAGGCCACTGAAGCTTTCTTT. Amino acid sequence: CASSPRGEATEAFF.

The chain combines TRBV4-3 with TRBJ2-7, with 11 bases aligning to TRBD2. Germline CDR1 LGHNA, CDR2 YSLEER. V dropped 0 bases and J dropped 7; count of bases not matched to a gene: 5. There are 15 residues in the CDR3. The CDR3 nucleotides read TGCGCCAGCAGCCAAGATATAGCGGGGGGGCTTGAGCAGTACTTC. It specifies CASSQDIAGGLEQYF.

V is TRBV6-2 or TRBV6-3 and J is TRBJ2-7; the D gene is possibly TRBD1 (6 bases). The CDR3 consists of 14 residues. V was trimmed by 0 bases and J by 0 bases, leaving 6 bases between them. Germline V CDR1 and CDR2: MNHEY, SVGEGT. The CDR3 spells CASSYSGASYEQYF. The CDR3 bases are TGTGCCAGCAGTTACTCGGGGGCCTCCTACGAGCAGTACTTC.

The rearrangement joins TRBV19 to TRBJ1-4, with unresolved D. Trimming removed 5 bases at V and 6 bases at J, with 10 bases between. There are 13 residues in the CDR3. Germline V gene lookup returns CDR1 LNHDA and CDR2 SQIVND (reference sequence). The CDR3 is CASSLRWDEKLFF. CDR3 in DNA: TGTGCCAGTAGTCTGAGGTGGGATGAAAAACTGTTTTTT.

This sequence joins TRBV7-6 and TRBJ1-5, with D possibly TRBD1 on 5 matching bases. CDR3 length: 15 amino acids. V was clipped by 5 bases and J by 4 bases, with 15 bases between them. Germline CDR1 and CDR2: SGHVS and FNYEAQ. The CDR3 loop is CASSRRWGRNQPQHF. The CDR3 DNA reads TGTGCCAGCAGCCGACGATGGGGGAGGAATCAGCCCCAGCATTTT.

The V gene is TRBV6-2 or TRBV6-3, the J gene TRBJ2-4, with TRBD1 matching over 7 bases. Germline CDR1 MNHEY, CDR2 SVGEGT. This CDR3 has 15 amino acids. V was pared by 5 bases and J by 5 bases, with 9 bases of the junction left unmatched. The CDR3 is CASSGNRDSQNIQYF. In DNA form, the CDR3 reads TGTGCCAGCAGTGGTAACCGGGACAGCCAAAACATTCAGTACTTC.

The CDR3 loop is CASSLNRGHQPQHF. DNA for the CDR3: TGTGCCAGCAGTTTAAACAGAGGGCATCAGCCCCAGCATTTT. The chain couples TRBV27 to TRBJ1-5, with D unclear. The ends were cut back, 2 bases at V and 5 bases at J, with 10 bases in the middle. The CDR3 length is 14 residues. Per germline, CDR1 MNHEY and CDR2 SMNVEV (reference sequence).

The rearrangement joins TRBV19 to TRBJ1-5, with TRBD1 identical over 7 bases. Trimming at V came to 3 bases and at J to 3 bases, leaving 5 bases not matched to a gene. This CDR3 spans 15 amino acids. In germline, CDR1 is LNHDA, CDR2 SQIVND (reference sequence). The CDR3 coding sequence is TGTGCCAGTAGTATGAGACAGGGAGTCAATCAGCCCCAGCATTTT. Translating it yields CASSMRQGVNQPQHF.

The gene calls are TRBV27 and TRBJ2-7; D may be TRBD1 (6 bases). Trimming pared 7 bases from V and 0 bases from J, leaving 16 bases between. The V gene's germline CDR1 is MNHEY and CDR2 SMNVEV (reference sequence). The CDR3 consists of 15 residues. Written as DNA, the CDR3 is TGTGCCAGCATGTTGGGGACAAGGAGCTCCTACGAGCAGTACTTC. It yields the protein CASMLGTRSSYEQYF.

The V call is TRBV11-3, the J call TRBJ2-1, with 11 positions matching TRBD2. J gave up 3 bases and V 5 bases, and 3 bases lay outside the gene matches. CDR3 length: 15 amino acids. Germline V lookup: CDR1 SGHNT, CDR2 YENEEA. The DNA for the CDR3 is TGTGCCAGCAGCAAACTAGCGGGGGACTACAATGAGCAGTTCTTC. It encodes CASSKLAGDYNEQFF.

This sequence joins TRBV3-1 (or the pseudogene TRBV3-2) and TRBJ2-1; TRBD2 matches at 13 bases. Germline V lookup: CDR1 LGHDT, CDR2 YNNKEL (reference sequence). The CDR3 totals 15 residues. Trimming removed 5 bases from V and 9 bases from J; junction bases left unmatched: 7. The CDR3: CASSKGLAGIGEQFF. The DNA of the CDR3 is TGTGCCAGCAGCAAGGGACTAGCGGGGATCGGTGAGCAGTTCTTC.